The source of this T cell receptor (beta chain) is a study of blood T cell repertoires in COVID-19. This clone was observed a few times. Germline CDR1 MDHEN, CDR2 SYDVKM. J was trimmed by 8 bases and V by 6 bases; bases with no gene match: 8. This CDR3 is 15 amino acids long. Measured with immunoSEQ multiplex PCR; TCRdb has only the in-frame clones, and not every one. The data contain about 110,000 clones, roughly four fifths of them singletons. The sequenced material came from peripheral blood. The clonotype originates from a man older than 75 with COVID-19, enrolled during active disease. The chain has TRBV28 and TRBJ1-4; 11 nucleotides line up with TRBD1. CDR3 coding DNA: TGTGCCAGCAGCCGCGGACAGGGGGCAGGGGAAAAACTGTTTTTT. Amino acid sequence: CASSRGQGAGEKLFF.